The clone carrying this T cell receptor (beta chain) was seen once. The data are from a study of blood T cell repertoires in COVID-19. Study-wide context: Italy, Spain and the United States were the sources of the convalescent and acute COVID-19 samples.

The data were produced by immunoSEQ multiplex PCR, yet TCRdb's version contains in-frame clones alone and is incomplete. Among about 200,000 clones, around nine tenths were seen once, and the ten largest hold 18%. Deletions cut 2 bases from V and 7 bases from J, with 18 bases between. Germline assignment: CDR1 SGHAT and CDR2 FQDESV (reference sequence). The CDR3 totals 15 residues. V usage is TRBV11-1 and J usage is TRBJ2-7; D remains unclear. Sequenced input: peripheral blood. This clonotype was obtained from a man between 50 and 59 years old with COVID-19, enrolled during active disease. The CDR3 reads CASSLISSGRREQYF. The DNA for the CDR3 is TGTGCCAGCAGCTTAATCTCCAGTGGGCGTAGGGAGCAGTACTTC.